This T cell receptor (beta chain) was identified during a study of blood T cell repertoires in COVID-19 (dated by TCRdb to 2018 to 2021). Concerning the study at large: Samples covering the acute and convalescent phases of COVID-19 were provided by collaborators in the United States, Italy and Spain. The material from the prospective study consisted of cDNA or gDNA derived from T cells, B-cell-depleted T cells, or PBMCs. The repertoires were released in a freely available public database meant as a resource for research on the immune response to SARS-CoV-2. Samples were obtained from the ongoing ImmuneRACE study (first 160 participants) and from 1,254 subjects provided by 6 global collaborators. Where HLA class I and class II types were available, the types were taken from metadata supplied by the sample provider, not from assay-based typing. A de-identified subject ID, COVID-19 status, age in years and sex were almost always included in the sample metadata. Deeply sampled blood TCRbeta repertoires from subjects exposed to, actively infected with, or recovered from COVID-19 were included in the dataset.

The collaborating institutions used their own protocols to collect whole blood in K2EDTA tubes. For TCRbeta analysis, collaborators shipped samples in one of three forms: frozen whole blood, isolated PBMCs, or DNA extracted from either of those sample types. This clone was counted a few times. No cognate antigen has been identified for it. Base qualities were left out, and no much larger clone turns up one base away. Points the paper makes about the study in general: The amount of clinical and demographic metadata varied by source and participant and was provided uncurated.

TCRbeta CDR3 regions were amplified from genomic DNA using the immunoSEQ Assay, a bias-controlled multiplex PCR. Concerning the study's data processing: Within the assay, amplification of reference gene primers was used to estimate how many nucleated cells each sample contained. To quantify the absolute abundance of each unique TCRbeta CDR3 rearrangement, sequence reads were collapsed and filtered. Productive Simpson clonality was computed per sample as the square root of Simpson's diversity index over productive rearrangements. The clones in this table, taken by TCRdb from immuneACCESS, are in-frame only. Not every clone is retained; where verified, under half of the shortfall comes from an unresolved V gene, and the cause of the rest is unknown. The V and J calls and the clone size are those of that table, but D and trimming were determined from the DNA. The sample table shows roughly 100,000 clones, and more than 80% are seen once. The ten largest clones add up to less than 5% of the sample.

Sequencing input: peripheral blood. The sequence came from a human donor in a cohort sampled during active COVID-19.

CDR3 protein: CASSTGMNSPLHF. The DNA sequence is TGTGCCAGCTCAACGGGAATGAATTCACCCCTCCACTTT. Rearrangement joined TRBV28 to TRBJ1-6; the D gene remains uncertain. From a lookup of the germline V gene, CDR1 and CDR2 are MDHEN and SYDVKM. The V end loses 8 bases and the J end loses 7 bases, and a stretch of 12 bases separates them. Measured from the cysteine to the phenylalanine, the CDR3 is 13 residues long. Only CDR3 DNA is held: 39 bases, read in frame from base 1.